What follows is one T cell receptor (beta chain) and its context. This record comes from a study of T cell responses to AZD1222 COVID-19 vaccine. With 5 bases clipped from V and 5 bases from J, the junction kept 7 bases outside the gene matches. This CDR3 has 15 residues. The germline gives CDR1 PRHDT, CDR2 FYEKMQ (reference sequence). Some clones are missing from TCRdb's copy, which holds only in-frame ones; the method was immunoSEQ multiplex PCR. The sample shows approximately 160,000 clones, less than 95% of them seen only once. The gene calls are TRBV13 and TRBJ2-5, with TRBD1 matching over 11 bases. This TCR derives from an adult in good health. Sequenced material: peripheral blood, taken on day 0 of AZD1222 vaccination. CDR3 sequence: CASSAKDRGRETQYF. CDR3 nucleotide sequence: TGTGCCAGCAGCGCAAAGGACAGGGGGCGGGAGACCCAGTACTTC.